This T cell receptor (beta chain) came from a study of cytomegalovirus exposure and HLA in healthy donors. The PCR made use of 60 Vbeta and 13 Jbeta primers. In the original workflow: Later analysis identified roughly 84 million unique TCR beta chains, about 12 million shared. TCRdb's copy holds only in-frame clones and misses some; the assay was immunoSEQ multiplex PCR. V, J and clone size were drawn from that table, and D and trimming were deduced from the DNA. The sample holds about 130,000 clones, over 70% seen once. As for this clone: What it binds is unknown.

General study results and limits: Earlier analysis looked at TCR beta V segments, and most were productive about 90% or about 30% of the time.

The specimen sequenced was PBMCs. The TCR sequence derives from a woman aged 40 to 49 in good health and CMV-seronegative.

In DNA, the CDR3 is TGTGCCAGTAGACAGACCCAGGGGGGTTACAATGAGCAGTTCTTC. It is translated as CASRQTQGGYNEQFF. The chain joins TRBV28 to TRBJ2-1, with TRBD1 as a possible D gene (7 bases). V lost 9 bases, J lost 4 bases, and 19 bases lay in between. The CDR3 runs to 15 residues. Germline V lookup: CDR1 MDHEN, CDR2 SYDVKM.